This is a list of T cell receptor beta chains from one sample in a study of blood T cell repertoires in COVID-19. Assay used: immunoSEQ multiplex PCR; TCRdb lists only in-frame clones, some missing. Of 300,000 to 350,000 clones detected, 87% appear once; the ten largest clones hold roughly 2.3%. Sequencing used peripheral blood. The receptors stem from a man between 18 and 35 years old with active or convalescent COVID-19. Both conserved end residues are part of each CDR3. The D gene is left open where the match is weak. Clone size is stated in some rows and not others, as once, few, many or a class when expanded.

TRBV27,NA,TRBJ2-2,TRBD1,CASSLLGTGGGTGELFF,TGTGCCAGCAGTTTATTAGGGACAGGGGGAGGAACCGGGGAGCTGTTTTTT
TRBV19,NA,TRBJ2-4,NA,CASSIVPGQGKNIQYF,TGTGCCAGTAGTATAGTTCCCGGGCAGGGCAAAAACATTCAGTACTTC
TRBV2,NA,TRBJ2-7,TRBD1,CASRMTGDLHEQYF,TGTGCCAGCAGAATGACAGGGGATTTACACGAGCAGTACTTC
TRBV9,NA,TRBJ1-3,NA,CASSVVPGNSGNTIYF,TGTGCCAGCAGCGTAGTGCCGGGGAACTCTGGAAACACCATATATTTT
TRBV5-6,NA,TRBJ2-3,TRBD2,CASRRRGGTDTQYF,TGTGCCAGCAGAAGGCGGGGGGGCACAGATACGCAGTATTTT
TRBV4-1,NA,TRBJ1-2,TRBD1,CASSAGQALGGYTF,TGCGCCAGCAGCGCCGGACAGGCCCTCGGTGGCTACACCTTC
TRBV11-2,NA,TRBJ2-7,NA,CASSTGRHSYEQYF,TGTGCCAGCAGCACGGGGAGACACTCCTACGAGCAGTACTTC
TRBV29-1,NA,TRBJ2-3,NA,CSVRGGDTDTQYF,TGCAGCGTTCGCGGCGGCGACACAGATACGCAGTATTTT
TRBV28,NA,TRBJ1-5,NA,CASSLSRGRNQPQHF,TGTGCCAGCAGTTTAAGCAGGGGCAGGAATCAGCCCCAGCATTTT
TRBV4-1,NA,TRBJ1-2,TRBD1,CASSLPGTGGGYTF,TGCGCCAGCAGCCTGCCCGGGACAGGGGGCGGCTACACCTTC
TRBV7-9,NA,TRBJ2-7,TRBD1,CASSPGDRPYEQYF,TGTGCCAGCAGCCCCGGGGACAGGCCCTACGAGCAGTACTTC
TRBV5-1,NA,TRBJ2-3,TRBD2,CASSLTTWAGGGDTQYF,TGCGCCAGCAGCTTGACTACCTGGGCGGGGGGAGGAGATACGCAGTATTTT
TRBV3-1/TRBV3-2,NA,TRBJ1-1,NA,CASSPQLNTEAFF,TGTGCCAGCAGCCCCCAGTTGAACACTGAAGCTTTCTTT
TRBV7-6,few,TRBJ1-1,TRBD1,CASSPPGQGRTEAFF,TGTGCCAGCAGCCCTCCGGGACAGGGAAGAACTGAAGCTTTCTTT
TRBV7-9,NA,TRBJ2-7,NA,CASSSGFTYEQYF,TGTGCCAGCAGCTCAGGGTTCACCTACGAGCAGTACTTC
TRBV5-1,NA,TRBJ1-1,TRBD1,CASSPDRVEAFF,TGCGCCAGCAGCCCCGACAGGGTTGAAGCTTTCTTT
TRBV5-4,NA,TRBJ1-6,NA,CASSFGQTLNSPLHF,TGTGCCAGCAGCTTCGGACAGACCCTCAATTCACCCCTCCACTTT
TRBV4-1,NA,TRBJ2-1,TRBD2,CASSGLAGIYNEQFF,TGCGCCAGCAGTGGACTAGCGGGGATTTACAATGAGCAGTTCTTC
TRBV11-2,NA,TRBJ2-2,TRBD2,CASSQLAGDSTGELFF,TGTGCCAGCAGTCAACTAGCGGGAGACTCCACCGGGGAGCTGTTTTTT
TRBV29-1,NA,TRBJ1-6,NA,CSEGTIRDSGSPLHF,TGCAGCGAGGGGACAATCCGTGACTCGGGGTCACCCCTCCACTTT
TRBV7-8,NA,TRBJ1-1,NA,CASSSNTGRNTEAFF,TGTGCCAGCAGCTCGAACACGGGGAGGAACACTGAAGCTTTCTTT
TRBV9,NA,TRBJ2-3,TRBD2,CASSKIGTSGTDTQYF,TGTGCCAGCAGCAAGATCGGGACTAGCGGCACAGATACGCAGTATTTT
TRBV25-1,NA,TRBJ2-1,NA,CASSEEHRWGSSYNEQFF,TGTGCCAGCAGTGAAGAGCACCGATGGGGCAGCTCCTACAATGAGCAGTTCTTC
TRBV9,NA,TRBJ1-6,NA,CASSVVEVNSPLHF,TGTGCCAGCAGCGTAGTCGAGGTTAATTCACCCCTCCACTTT
TRBV21-1,NA,TRBJ2-3,NA,CASSKPGLAGTSTDTQYF,TGTGCCAGCAGCAAACCCGGACTAGCGGGGACTAGCACAGATACGCAGTATTTT
TRBV27,NA,TRBJ2-7,NA,CASSLQGIPYEQYF,TGTGCCAGCAGTCTACAGGGTATCCCCTACGAGCAGTACTTC
TRBV5-5,NA,TRBJ2-7,NA,CASSLGDNSYEQYF,TGTGCCAGCAGCTTGGGGGACAACTCCTACGAGCAGTACTTC
TRBV27,once,TRBJ1-5,TRBD1,CATADRAADQPQHF,TGTGCCACCGCGGACAGGGCGGCGGATCAGCCCCAGCATTTT